The T cell receptor (beta chain) under discussion was sequenced for a study of immune evolution from preneoplasia to lung adenocarcinoma. Profiling relied on immunoSEQ multiplex PCR, and the TCRdb table lists in-frame clones only, not all of them. The sample contains around 3,700 clones, approximately 72% of which appear only once. Resections took place in Japan or China from 2014 to 2017. Histologic diagnosis was independently verified by two lung pathologists. Macro-dissection enriched premalignant or tumor cells before nucleic acid extraction. This CDR3 contains 17 residues. Germline-derived CDR1 and CDR2 are MNHEY and SMNVEV (reference sequence). Trimming stripped 5 bases from V and 3 bases from J, with 20 bases between.

Source material: FFPE minimally invasive lung adenocarcinoma tissue. The chain links TRBV27 to TRBJ1-3; D remains unclear. The receptor was isolated from a person aged 70 to 85 with lung adenocarcinoma. This CDR3 is CASSPRVVGIDGNTIYF. CDR3 sequence (DNA): TGTGCCAGCAGTCCCCGTGTGGTAGGTATAGATGGAAACACCATATATTTT.